The clone carrying this T cell receptor (beta chain) was seen at least ten times. Its specificity is not known. This record comes from a study of T cells in Graves' hyperthyroidism and ophthalmopathy. Amplified TCR beta CDR3 regions came from RNA transcripts. With the HTBI primer set, the TCR CDR3 went through a first round of RT-PCR. TCRdb re-analysed the multiplex PCR reads in MiXCR, keeping a single row per CDR3 protein. Altogether a few hundred thousand distinct CDR3 sequences are present, more than 45% being singletons, with the ten largest covering under 20%. The CDR3 length is 15 residues. Germline V lookup: CDR1 SGHVS, CDR2 FNYEAQ. The V segment lost 1 base and the J segment 5 bases; nucleotides outside the gene matches: 6. Study results and caveats: The model's output predicted ophthalmopathy at a median of roughly 6.9 months prior to onset.

The sample was peripheral blood or thyroid tissue (not recorded which). The rearrangement links TRBV7-6 to TRBJ2-5; TRBD2 matches 8 bases. The sequence came from an adult woman with Graves' disease, either hyperthyroidism or ophthalmopathy (not recorded which). CDR3 protein: CASSLGLAGRETQYF. For the CDR3, the DNA is TGTGCCAGCAGCTTAGGCCTAGCGGGCCGTGAGACCCAGTACTTC. The full variable domain, its missing parts supplied by reference TRBV7-6 and TRBJ2-5, is GAGVSQSPRYKVTKRGQDVALRCDPISGHVSLYWYRQALGQGPEFLTYFNYEAQQDKSGLPNDRFSAERPEGSISTLTIQRTEQRDSAMYRCASSLGLAGRETQYFGPGTRLLVL.